Presented here are 16 T cell receptor beta chains from one specimen sequenced in a study of metastatic and nonmetastatic thyroid tumors. Among the patients, none had received any treatment before thyroid surgery. MiXCR re-clonotyped the PCR reads for TCRdb. The sample lists some 25,000 clones, roughly a fifth occurring once. The specimen was blood. The source of these receptors is a female donor with papillary thyroid cancer or a benign thyroid nodule (not recorded which). Some clones in this sample may be carry-over from other donors' samples.

In this sample, this clone turned up many times. The chain links TRBV15 to TRBJ2-3; 11 bases map to TRBD1. The CDR3 runs to 16 residues. CDR1 and CDR2 from the germline V gene are LNHNV and YYDKDF (reference sequence). The J segment lost 2 bases and the V segment lost 3 bases, leaving 4 bases of the junction unmatched. The CDR3 protein is CATSRGQGEATDTQYF. The CDR3 nucleotides are TGTGCCACCAGCAGGGGACAGGGGGAGGCCACAGATACGCAGTATTTT.

This clone was detected a few times. The V call is TRBV10-1, the J call TRBJ2-5; a weak D match, TRBD1 (5 bases). Trimming shortened V by 0 bases and J by 10 bases, and 12 bases separated the two germline ends. The CDR3 is 13 amino acids. Germline V lookup: CDR1 WNHNN, CDR2 SYGVQD (reference sequence). CDR3 nucleotide sequence: TGCGCCAGCAGTGAGTCGACAGAAAAGAACCAGTACTTC. Residues: CASSESTEKNQYF.

This clone was counted ten times or more. This chain joins TRBV4-3 and TRBJ1-4, with D uncertain. The CDR3 contains 14 residues. Germline V gene lookup returns CDR1 LGHNA and CDR2 YSLEER. The V gene lost 4 bases and the J gene lost 7 bases, with 13 bases spanning the gap. The CDR3 DNA reads as TGCGCCAGCAGCCCGACGGATGGAAGTGAAAAACTGTTTTTT. Translating gives CASSPTDGSEKLFF.

This clone was recorded many times. The chain joins TRBV19 to TRBJ1-5; D is ambiguous. This CDR3 region has 15 residues. CDR1 LNHDA and CDR2 SQIVND come from the germline V gene (reference sequence). The V end was cut by 1 base, the J end by 7 bases, with 14 bases between. CDR3 amino acids: CASSIVGGNDQPQHF. As DNA, the CDR3 is TGTGCCAGTAGTATAGTGGGAGGAAACGACCAGCCCCAGCATTTT.

Comments on this clone: A much larger clonotype is one base distant, so this may be a read error. This rearrangement joins TRBV7-2 to TRBJ2-5; D is perhaps TRBD2 (6 bases). The CDR3 has 14 amino acids. CDR1 and CDR2 from the germline V gene are SGHTA and FQGNSA. With 5 bases removed from V and 4 bases from J, the gap between germline ends came to 14 bases. In nucleotides, the CDR3 is TGTGCCAGCAGCGCATGGACTAACGGAGAGACCCAGTACTTC. Translating gives CASSAWTNGETQYF.

This clone appeared many times. V usage is TRBV4-2 and J usage is TRBJ2-1; 8 bases align to TRBD2. J was trimmed by 1 base and V by 5 bases; bases with no gene match: 7. The germline V gene has CDR1 LGHNA and CDR2 YNFKEQ. This CDR3 has 16 residues. The CDR3 region is CASSSRVAGSYNEQFF. The DNA of the CDR3 is TGTGCCAGCAGCTCAAGGGTAGCGGGATCCTACAATGAGCAGTTCTTC.

The rearrangement links TRBV18 to TRBJ2-7, with 10 bases matching TRBD2. The CDR3 loop spans 16 amino acids. Trimming removed 3 bases from V and 3 bases from J; junction bases left unmatched: 8. Germline CDR1 and CDR2: KGHSH and LQKENI. The CDR3 bases are TGTGCCAGCTCACCGCCCGGGACTAGCGTACTCTACGAGCAGTACTTC. Translation gives CASSPPGTSVLYEQYF.

There are many counts of this clone. The chain employs TRBV14 and TRBJ2-5; D may correspond to TRBD1 or TRBD2 (7 bases each). Looked up from germline, CDR1 is SGHDN and CDR2 is FVKESK. The ends were cut back, 0 bases at V and 2 bases at J, with 10 bases in the middle. This CDR3 has 15 residues. The chain's CDR3 is CASSQDRGGQETQYF. The CDR3 bases are TGTGCCAGCAGCCAAGACAGGGGGGGGCAAGAGACCCAGTACTTC.

This clone appeared a single time. At one of its ends the junction is not consistent with the germline gene, which may arise from a read error. The chain couples TRBV10-2 to TRBJ1-2; a possible D gene is TRBD1 (6 bases). The CDR3 spans 17 residues. Germline V gene lookup returns CDR1 WSHSY and CDR2 SAAADI. DNA for the CDR3: TGCGCCAGCAGTGCAGGGGACGGAGTAATGGGGTCCAATGGATACACCTTC. It is translated as CASSAGDGVMGSNGYTF.

The J gene is TRBJ2-7, the V gene TRBV2, with no clear D. The ends were cut back, 2 bases at V and 13 bases at J, with 27 bases in the middle. CDR1 and CDR2 from the germline V gene are SNHLY and FYNNEI. This CDR3 has 16 amino acids. CDR3 nucleotide sequence: TGTGCCAGCAGTGAAACAGTGCGGCCTACTGTGGACGATCATTACTTC. As protein: CASSETVRPTVDDHYF.

This clone was found a few times. A read error may produce the germline difference seen at one junction end. The V call is TRBV24-1, the J call TRBJ2-7; D not certain. This CDR3 contains 15 residues. Germline V gene sequence: CDR1 KGHDR, CDR2 SFDVKD. For the CDR3, the DNA is TGTTCCACCAGTGACTCGGCCCGAACCCCCTACGAGCAGTACTTC. This gives the protein CSTSDSARTPYEQYF.

This chain connects TRBV4-3 to TRBJ2-7; 9 bases match TRBD2. Germline CDR1 reads LGHNA; CDR2 reads YSLEER. V was pared by 3 bases and J by 6 bases, with 12 bases of the junction left unmatched. This CDR3 has 16 residues. Written as DNA, the CDR3 is TGCGCCAGCAGCCATGTCACGGGGGCGGGAGGGAGCGAGCAGTACTTC. The encoded protein is CASSHVTGAGGSEQYF.

This clone has ten or more counts. This sequence joins TRBV13 and TRBJ2-6; no clear D gene. Trimming took off 0 bases at V and 0 bases at J, with 3 bases between the two ends. Germline V gene data show CDR1 as PRHDT and CDR2 as FYEKMQ (reference sequence). CDR3 length equals 15 residues. The CDR3 loop reads CASSLGISGANVLTF. CDR3 nucleotides: TGTGCCAGCAGCTTAGGAATCTCTGGGGCCAACGTCCTGACTTTC.

This clone was seen many times. The chain has TRBV12-3 or TRBV12-4 and TRBJ2-2; D might be TRBD2 (6 bases). This CDR3 is 14 amino acids long. Trimming removed 5 bases from V and 4 bases from J, with 11 bases in between. The CDR3 DNA reads TGTGCCAGCAGTCGGGGGACTTCCACCGGGGAGCTGTTTTTT. It encodes CASSRGTSTGELFF.

This clone has a handful of counts. The chain links TRBV6-5 to TRBJ2-3; D uncertain. The CDR3 is made up of 17 amino acids. Germline V lookup: CDR1 MNHEY, CDR2 SVGAGI. Trimming cost V 6 bases and J 5 bases, with 24 bases left between them. This chain's CDR3 is CASSPSTQVVSRDTQYF. CDR3 bases: TGTGCCAGCAGCCCCAGCACGCAGGTAGTTAGTAGAGATACGCAGTATTTT.

Ten or more counts support this clone. The chain has TRBV4-3 and TRBJ2-6; D gene unclear. The germline gives CDR1 LGHNA, CDR2 YSLEER. V shed 1 base and J shed 4 bases, with 8 bases lying between them. The CDR3 runs to 15 residues. CDR3 loop: CASSQGVDGANVLTF. DNA for the CDR3: TGCGCCAGCAGCCAAGGGGTGGACGGGGCCAACGTCCTGACTTTC.